This is a list of T cell receptor beta chains from one sample in a study of T cell responses to AZD1222 COVID-19 vaccine. Clones were read by immunoSEQ multiplex PCR, and TCRdb kept only the in-frame ones, dropping some. The data show 150,000 or so clones, around 90% seen once. The sample was peripheral blood, taken on day 0 of AZD1222 vaccination. The receptors here all came from an adult in good health. CDR3s include the opening cysteine and the closing phenylalanine or tryptophan. A D gene is named only where the DNA matches it firmly. Clone sizes are given selectively: once, few, many, or a class where the clone is expanded.

D: -; length: 15; J: TRBJ2-1; V: TRBV5-1; size: -; CDR3: CASSLVGGSYNEQFF; DNA: TGCGCCAGCAGCTTGGTTGGCGGGTCCTACAATGAGCAGTTCTTC
D: -; length: 13; J: TRBJ2-1; V: TRBV6-2/TRBV6-3; size: few; CDR3: CASSYSTPNEQFF; DNA: TGTGCCAGCAGTTACTCGACGCCCAATGAGCAGTTCTTC
D: -; length: 17; J: TRBJ1-6; V: TRBV12-5; size: -; CDR3: CASGLGFGGEVRSPLHF; DNA: TGTGCTAGTGGTTTAGGGTTTGGAGGTGAGGTACGTTCACCCCTCCACTTT
D: -; length: 13; J: TRBJ1-1; V: TRBV7-2; size: -; CDR3: CASSLIRYTEAFF; DNA: TGTGCCAGCAGCTTAATCCGATACACTGAAGCTTTCTTT
D: -; length: 13; J: TRBJ2-1; V: TRBV24-1; size: -; CDR3: CATSEGVYNEQFF; DNA: TGTGCCACCAGTGAGGGGGTATACAATGAGCAGTTCTTC
D: TRBD2; length: 15; J: TRBJ2-1; V: TRBV6-1; size: -; CDR3: CASSDGRGANNEQFF; DNA: TGTGCCAGCAGTGATGGGCGGGGGGCTAACAATGAGCAGTTCTTC
D: -; length: 15; J: TRBJ1-2; V: TRBV29-1; size: -; CDR3: CSVAATTLGFRGYTF; DNA: TGCAGCGTTGCCGCTACTACATTGGGCTTTCGAGGCTACACCTTC
D: -; length: 15; J: TRBJ2-1; V: TRBV12-5; size: -; CDR3: CASGFIVGWMDEQFF; DNA: TGTGCTAGTGGATTTATAGTGGGGTGGATGGATGAGCAGTTCTTC
D: -; length: 15; J: TRBJ1-6; V: TRBV7-9; size: -; CDR3: CASTPSPGGNSPLHF; DNA: TGTGCCAGCACCCCATCCCCGGGGGGGAATTCACCCCTCCACTTT
D: -; length: 14; J: TRBJ1-4; V: TRBV7-9; size: -; CDR3: CASSLTVNNEKLFF; DNA: TGTGCCAGCAGCCTGACGGTGAATAATGAAAAACTGTTTTTT
D: -; length: 12; J: TRBJ1-5; V: TRBV12-3/TRBV12-4; size: -; CDR3: CASSQNPQPQHF; DNA: TGTGCCAGCAGTCAAAACCCCCAGCCCCAGCATTTT
D: TRBD1; length: 17; J: TRBJ1-1; V: TRBV4-2; size: -; CDR3: CASSQEQGRPMNTEAFF; DNA: TGTGCCAGCAGCCAAGAACAGGGGCGACCCATGAACACTGAAGCTTTCTTT
D: -; length: 13; J: TRBJ1-1; V: TRBV12-3/TRBV12-4; size: -; CDR3: CASSFRTTDEAFF; DNA: TGTGCCAGCAGTTTCCGAACAACGGATGAAGCTTTCTTT
D: TRBD1; length: 15; J: TRBJ2-1; V: TRBV18; size: -; CDR3: CASSPVGQGDNEQFF; DNA: TGTGCCAGCTCACCGGTAGGACAGGGCGACAATGAGCAGTTCTTC